One and the same sample provided the 21 T cell receptor beta chains below, sequenced in a study of beta chain features in type 1 diabetes. Expressed TCRB transcripts got sequenced, as all isolated RNA was reverse transcribed. TCRdb keeps only in-frame clones here, not all; method: immunoSEQ multiplex PCR. Of 900,000 or so clones listed, about a sixth are singletons. Sequencing used naive CD4+ T cells from blood. The receptors shown here come from a woman younger than 30 in good health.

The J gene is TRBJ1-3, the V gene TRBV15; TRBD1 might be the D (6 bases). This CDR3 has 16 residues. Germline V CDR1 and CDR2: LNHNV, YYDKDF (reference sequence). Trimming left V 0 bases short and J 4 bases short, with 13 bases between. The CDR3 sequence: CATSRDPQGQGNTIYF. Written as DNA, the CDR3 is TGTGCCACCAGCAGAGATCCCCAGGGGCAAGGAAACACCATATATTTT.

The genes are TRBV5-1 and TRBJ2-1; D unresolved. V shed 5 bases and J shed 0 bases, with 12 bases lying between them. Germline-derived CDR1 and CDR2 are SGHRS and YFSETQ. The CDR3 consists of 15 residues. The CDR3 sequence is CASRFGSFSYNEQFF. The CDR3 nucleotides read TGCGCCAGCAGGTTCGGTTCCTTCTCCTACAATGAGCAGTTCTTC.

The CDR3 DNA sequence: TGTGCCAGCTCACTGGGTAGCTTCTCCTACGAGCAGTACTTC. Translation gives CASSLGSFSYEQYF. The rearrangement joins TRBV18 to TRBJ2-7; D gene unclear. The CDR3 has 14 amino acids. The germline V gene encodes CDR1 KGHSH and CDR2 LQKENI. V was clipped by 4 bases and J by 0 bases, with 10 bases between them.

The CDR3 DNA is TGCGCCAGCAGCTTCTTGCTACCCAAGATTGATGAGCAGTTCTTC. Translation gives CASSFLLPKIDEQFF. The chain carries TRBV5-1 and TRBJ2-1, with D unclear. The CDR3 has 15 amino acids. The ends were cut back, 2 bases at V and 8 bases at J, with 17 bases in the middle. Germline lookup yields CDR1 SGHRS and CDR2 YFSETQ.

This clone was found a few times. The chain combines TRBV13 with TRBJ2-1; 9 bases fit TRBD2. From germline, CDR1 is PRHDT and CDR2 FYEKMQ (reference sequence). The CDR3 is made up of 17 amino acids. V lost 6 bases and J lost 0; bases outside the gene matches: 9. The CDR3 spells CASRQALAGSSYNEQFF. The DNA of the CDR3 is TGTGCCAGCAGACAAGCCCTAGCGGGGAGCTCCTACAATGAGCAGTTCTTC. The full variable domain, rest sourced from reference TRBV13 and TRBJ2-1, is AAGVIQSPRHLIKEKRETATLKCYPIPRHDTVYWYQQGPGQDPQFLISFYEKMQSDKGSIPDRFSAQQFSDYHSELNMSSLELGDSALYFCASRQALAGSSYNEQFFGPGTRLTVL.

The rearrangement links TRBV9 to TRBJ2-2; 11 bases map to TRBD2. Germline V gene lookup returns CDR1 SGDLS and CDR2 YYNGEE. The CDR3 totals 17 residues. V gave up 4 bases and J gave up 5 bases; unmatched junction bases: 10. CDR3 amino acids: CASSSRLAGSLTGELFF. CDR3 bases: TGTGCCAGCAGCTCCAGACTAGCGGGAAGTTTGACCGGGGAGCTGTTTTTT.

In this sample, this clone turned up a few times. The chain has TRBV15 and TRBJ2-7; D is perhaps TRBD2 (6 bases). Germline V gene sequence: CDR1 LNHNV, CDR2 YYDKDF (reference sequence). The V and J ends lost 3 bases and 3 bases respectively, with 15 bases between them. This CDR3 is 15 amino acids long. The CDR3 loop reads CATSRYIGSNYEQYF. CDR3 in DNA: TGTGCCACCAGCAGGTACATCGGGAGCAACTACGAGCAGTACTTC.

The chain couples TRBV2 to TRBJ2-7; D gene ambiguous. CDR1 is SNHLY, CDR2 FYNNEI, per germline. The CDR3 has 14 residues. V lost 7 bases, J lost 0 bases, and 13 bases lay in between. CDR3 bases: TGTGCCAGCATGGGTTCTGGCAGCTCCTACGAGCAGTACTTC. Its protein product is CASMGSGSSYEQYF.

This clone was picked up one time. J is TRBJ2-3 and V is TRBV4-2; 7 bases are a match to TRBD1. J lost 3 bases, V lost 1 base, and 4 bases had no gene match. There are 15 residues in the CDR3. CDR1 is LGHNA and CDR2 is YNFKEQ in the germline V gene. DNA for the CDR3: TGTGCCAGCAGCCAAGTAGGGGGCCCGACAGATACGCAGTATTTT. This encodes CASSQVGGPTDTQYF.

This clone has a handful of counts. V usage is TRBV4-1 and J usage is TRBJ2-6; D gene unclear. V was clipped by 0 bases and J by 7 bases, with 10 bases between them. Germline-derived CDR1 and CDR2 are MGHRA and YSYEKL. The CDR3 spans 15 residues. CDR3 residues: CASSQDRWEANVLTF. The CDR3, as DNA: TGCGCCAGCAGCCAAGATCGATGGGAAGCCAACGTCCTGACTTTC.

This clone has just a few counts. V and J are TRBV10-3 and TRBJ2-3; D might be TRBD1 (5 bases). Germline V gives CDR1 ENHRY, CDR2 SYGVKD. The CDR3 runs to 15 residues. The germline V and J ends were trimmed by 10 bases and 2 bases, with 19 bases remaining between them. The CDR3 sequence is CASKFQGVYTDTQYF. DNA of the CDR3: TGTGCCAGCAAATTTCAAGGGGTTTACACAGATACGCAGTATTTT.

The chain is built from TRBV28 and TRBJ2-5; tentatively, D is TRBD1 or TRBD2 (5 bases each). The germline V and J ends were trimmed by 7 bases and 1 base, with 13 bases remaining between them. The CDR3 runs 14 residues. The germline V gene encodes CDR1 MDHEN and CDR2 SYDVKM. In DNA, the CDR3 is TGTGCCAGCAAAGAGGGACCTGGCCAAGAGACCCAGTACTTC. Protein: CASKEGPGQETQYF.

This clone turned up a few times. The gene calls are TRBV25-1 and TRBJ2-7; 7 nucleotides agree with TRBD1. Germline CDR1 MGHDK, CDR2 SYGVNS. The CDR3 loop spans 14 amino acids. V was clipped by 5 bases and J by 4 bases; unmatched bases: 8. This chain's CDR3 is CASSKQGFSYEQYF. The CDR3 DNA follows: TGTGCCAGCAGTAAACAGGGGTTCTCTTACGAGCAGTACTTC.

The chain employs TRBV18 and TRBJ2-2; either TRBD1 or TRBD2 may supply D (5 bases each). Germline lookup yields CDR1 KGHSH and CDR2 LQKENI. The CDR3 has 15 amino acids. Deletions cut 4 bases from V and 5 bases from J, with 14 bases between. The chain's CDR3 is CASSQPGRTTGELFF. Here the CDR3 DNA reads TGTGCCAGCTCACAGCCGGGACGGACTACCGGGGAGCTGTTTTTT.

This chain links TRBV28 with TRBJ2-1, with a weak D call TRBD2 (5 bases). Germline lookup yields CDR1 MDHEN and CDR2 SYDVKM. V lost 7 bases and J 1 base, leaving 17 bases between the germline ends. CDR3 length equals 16 residues. As DNA, the CDR3 is TGTGCCAGCATGGGGAGTGGCGCGACTTCCTACAATGAGCAGTTCTTC. Protein sequence: CASMGSGATSYNEQFF.

J is TRBJ1-4 and V is TRBV4-3; D gene ambiguous. V was clipped by 3 bases and J by 0 bases, with 8 bases between them. The germline V gene encodes CDR1 LGHNA and CDR2 YSLEER. The CDR3 runs 15 residues. In DNA form, the CDR3 reads TGCGCCAGCAGCCAGGGGATAACAACTAATGAAAAACTGTTTTTT. It yields the protein CASSQGITTNEKLFF.

This clone was seen more than once but under ten times. The chain uses TRBV6-5 and TRBJ1-1, with D hard to call. Trimming removed 0 bases from V and 1 base from J, with 12 bases in between. CDR1 is MNHEY and CDR2 is SVGAGI in the germline V gene. The CDR3 runs to 16 residues. CDR3 protein: CASSYSYAVENTEAFF. The CDR3 DNA reads as TGTGCCAGCAGTTACTCGTACGCGGTAGAGAACACTGAAGCTTTCTTT.

In this sample, this clone turned up a few times. This chain uses TRBV28 with TRBJ2-7; D is unresolved. This CDR3 spans 11 amino acids. The germline V and J ends were trimmed by 5 bases and 5 bases, with 7 bases remaining between them. The germline CDR1 and CDR2 sequences are MDHEN and SYDVKM. This chain's CDR3 is CASSTLHEQYF. CDR3 coding DNA: TGTGCCAGCAGTACCCTACACGAGCAGTACTTC.

The chain links TRBV28 to TRBJ2-7, with D tentatively TRBD2 (6 bases). Per germline, CDR1 MDHEN and CDR2 SYDVKM. The CDR3 contains 12 residues. V lost 5 bases, J lost 3 bases, and 8 bases lay in between. The DNA for the CDR3 is TGTGCCAGCAGTCCGACTAGCTACGAGCAGTACTTC. Translation gives CASSPTSYEQYF.

This chain connects TRBV11-2 to TRBJ1-5, with unresolved D. The CDR3 extends over 15 amino acids. Trimming took off 6 bases at V and 2 bases at J, with 14 bases between the two ends. Germline values: CDR1 SGHAT, CDR2 FQNNGV. In nucleotides, the CDR3 is TGTGCCAGCAGTAGAGAAGGTAGGGGCAATCAGCCCCAGCATTTT. Amino acid sequence: CASSREGRGNQPQHF. Together with reference TRBV11-2 and TRBJ1-5, the CDR3 gives the full variable domain: EAGVAQSPRYKIIEKRQSVAFWCNPISGHATLYWYQQILGQGPKLLIQFQNNGVVDDSQLPKDRFSAERLKGVDSTLKIQPAKLEDSAVYLCASSREGRGNQPQHFGDGTRLSIL.

The V gene is TRBV7-2, the J gene TRBJ1-5; D is unclear. Trimming took 5 bases from V and 5 from J, leaving 10 bases between them. CDR3 length: 13 amino acids. Germline-derived CDR1 and CDR2 are SGHTA and FQGNSA. The CDR3 loop is CASSPLTYQPQHF. In DNA form, the CDR3 reads TGTGCCAGCAGCCCCCTGACTTATCAGCCCCAGCATTTT.